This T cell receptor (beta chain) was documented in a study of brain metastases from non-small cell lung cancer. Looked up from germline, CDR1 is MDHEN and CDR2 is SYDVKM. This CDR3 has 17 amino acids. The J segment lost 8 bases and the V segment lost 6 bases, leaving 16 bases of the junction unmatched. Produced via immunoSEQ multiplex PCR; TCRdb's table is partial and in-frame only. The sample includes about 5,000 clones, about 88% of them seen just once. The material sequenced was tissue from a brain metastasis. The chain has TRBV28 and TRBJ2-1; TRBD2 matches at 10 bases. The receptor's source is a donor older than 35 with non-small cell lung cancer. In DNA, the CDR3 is TGTGCCAGCAGCACCCAGGGGAGCGGGAGGGGAAGCGATGAGCAGTTCTTC. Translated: CASSTQGSGRGSDEQFF. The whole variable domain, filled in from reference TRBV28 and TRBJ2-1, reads DVKVTQSSRYLVKRTGEKVFLECVQDMDHENMFWYRQDPGLGLRLIYFSYDVKMKEKGDIPEGYSVSREKKERFSLILESASTNQTSMYLCASSTQGSGRGSDEQFFGPGTRLTVL.